This T cell receptor beta chain was sequenced in a study of molecular identifiers for immune sequencing clone quantification. General observations from the study: With a barcode shared among identical TCR molecules, highly expanded clone sizes could be underestimated.

TCRdb passed the PCR reads through MiXCR, listing each CDR3 protein once. The sample records approximately 500,000 distinct CDR3 sequences, about a fifth being singletons. This clonotype has ten or more counts. Its antigen is currently unknown. The receptor was derived from a human donor in good health. Some libraries in this study had Jurkat cell RNA spiked in. The material sequenced was naive CD8+ T cells from blood, with Jurkat cell RNA spiked in. Subset reported: FACS-sorted CD8+CD4-CCR7+CD45RA+ naive T cells.

CDR3 nucleotide sequence: TGTGCCAGCAGTTTAACTGCGCCACTAGCGGAAGAGACCCAGTACTTC. Its translation is CASSLTAPLAEETQYF. The rearrangement links TRBV6-2 or TRBV6-3 to TRBJ2-5; TRBD2 agrees at 8 bases. The CDR3 contains 16 residues. Germline V gene data show CDR1 as MNHEY and CDR2 as SVGEGT. V shed 4 bases, J shed 3 bases, and the junction held 10 bases outside the gene matches.